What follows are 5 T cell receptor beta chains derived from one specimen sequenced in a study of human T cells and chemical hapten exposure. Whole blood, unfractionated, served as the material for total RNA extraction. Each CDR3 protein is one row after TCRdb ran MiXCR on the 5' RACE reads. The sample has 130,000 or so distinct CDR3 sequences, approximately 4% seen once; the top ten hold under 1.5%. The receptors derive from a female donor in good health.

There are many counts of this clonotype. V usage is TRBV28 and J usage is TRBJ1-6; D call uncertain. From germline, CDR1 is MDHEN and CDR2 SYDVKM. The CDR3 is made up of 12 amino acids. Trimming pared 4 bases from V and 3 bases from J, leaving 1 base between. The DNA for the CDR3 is TGTGCCAGCAGTTACTATAATTCACCCCTCCACTTT. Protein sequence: CASSYYNSPLHF.

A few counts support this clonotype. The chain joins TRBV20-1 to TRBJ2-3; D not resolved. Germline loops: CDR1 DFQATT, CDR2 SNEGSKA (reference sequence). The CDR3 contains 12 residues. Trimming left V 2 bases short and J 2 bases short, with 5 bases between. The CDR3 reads CSARMVTDTQYF. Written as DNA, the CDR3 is TGCAGTGCTAGAATGGTCACAGATACGCAGTATTTT.

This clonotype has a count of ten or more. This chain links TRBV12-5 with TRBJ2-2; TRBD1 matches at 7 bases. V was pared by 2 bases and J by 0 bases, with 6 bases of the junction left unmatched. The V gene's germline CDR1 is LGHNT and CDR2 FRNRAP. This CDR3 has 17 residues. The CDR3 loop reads CASGLLRTGSNTGELFF. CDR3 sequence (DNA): TGTGCTAGTGGTTTGCTCCGGACAGGCTCGAACACCGGGGAGCTGTTTTTT.

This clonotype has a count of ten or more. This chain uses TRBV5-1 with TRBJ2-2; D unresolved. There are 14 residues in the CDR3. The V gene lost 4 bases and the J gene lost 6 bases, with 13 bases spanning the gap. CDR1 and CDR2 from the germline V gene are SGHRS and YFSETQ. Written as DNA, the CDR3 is TGCGCCAGCAGCAACCGACGTGCCCCCGGGGAGCTGTTTTTT. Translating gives CASSNRRAPGELFF.

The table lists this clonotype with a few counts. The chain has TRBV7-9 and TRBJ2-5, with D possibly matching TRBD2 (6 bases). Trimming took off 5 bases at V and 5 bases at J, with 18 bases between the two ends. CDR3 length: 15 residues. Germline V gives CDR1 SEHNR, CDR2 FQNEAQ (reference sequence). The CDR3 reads CASSAGFGTAETQYF. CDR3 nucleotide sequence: TGTGCCAGCAGCGCCGGGTTCGGGACTGCCGAGACCCAGTACTTC. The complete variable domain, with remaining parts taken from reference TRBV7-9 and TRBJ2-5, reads DTGVSQNPRHKITKRGQNVTFRCDPISEHNRLYWYRQTLGQGPEFLTYFQNEAQLEKSRLLSDRFSAERPKGSFSTLEIQRTEQGDSAMYLCASSAGFGTAETQYFGPGTRLLVL.